These 22 T cell receptor beta chains were all obtained from the same sample, sequenced in a study of blood T cell repertoires in COVID-19 (dated by TCRdb to about 2020). Library construction relied on the immunoSEQ multiplex PCR assay. Entries here come from immuneACCESS through TCRdb and include only in-frame sequences with V and J called. Some clones fail to appear in such tables; in the studies checked, an unresolved V gene covers under half of the shortfall, and the cause of the remainder is unknown. The sample profile shows about 240,000 clones; around 89% of them were found once. The ten largest clones capture over 4% of the sample. The sample taken for sequencing was PBMCs or T cells enriched from blood (not recorded which). The receptors were sampled from a woman under 40 who had recovered from COVID-19.

V gene TRBV24-1 combines with J gene TRBJ2-1; no clear D. CDR1 and CDR2 from the germline V gene are KGHDR and SFDVKD. The CDR3 is 16 amino acids. V was trimmed by 0 bases and J by 3 bases, leaving 11 bases between them. CDR3 in amino acids: CATSDLRTVDYNEQFF. The DNA for the CDR3 is TGTGCCACCAGTGATTTGCGAACGGTCGACTACAATGAGCAGTTCTTC.

This clone was recorded once. The chain has TRBV7-9 and TRBJ2-3; D is unresolved. Germline V gene data show CDR1 as SEHNR and CDR2 as FQNEAQ (reference sequence). Trimming took off 6 bases at V and 0 bases at J, with 10 bases between the two ends. CDR3 length equals 14 residues. The CDR3 is CASSLTSSTDTQYF. CDR3 sequence (DNA): TGTGCCAGCAGTTTGACATCTAGCACAGATACGCAGTATTTT.

The chain couples TRBV3-1 (or the pseudogene TRBV3-2) to TRBJ1-3; tentative D call: TRBD1 (5 bases). Trimming shortened V by 0 bases and J by 8 bases, and 14 bases separated the two germline ends. CDR1 and CDR2 from the germline V gene are LGHDT and YNNKEL (reference sequence). The CDR3 is made up of 15 amino acids. The CDR3 bases are TGTGCCAGCAGCCAAGATCGGGGGAAGGGAGACACCATATATTTT. Encoded protein: CASSQDRGKGDTIYF.

The chain recombines TRBV30 with TRBJ1-1; 9 bases align to TRBD1. Trimming took 8 bases from V and 3 from J; bases not matched to a gene: 7. The CDR3 runs to 13 residues. In germline, CDR1 is GTSNPN, CDR2 SVGIG (reference sequence). CDR3 coding DNA: TGTGCCCTTGAACAGGGGGCGGACACTGAAGCTTTCTTT. Amino acids: CALEQGADTEAFF.

The V call is TRBV12-3 or TRBV12-4, the J call TRBJ1-4; tentatively, D is TRBD1 (6 bases). The V gene lost 8 bases and the J gene lost 10 bases, with 17 bases spanning the gap. This CDR3 has 13 residues. The CDR3: CASQMGRGGKLFF. The DNA for the CDR3 is TGTGCCAGCCAAATGGGGAGGGGGGGAAAACTGTTTTTT.

The CDR3 sequence is CASSLDYPAVSSYNEQFF. CDR3 bases: TGTGCCAGCAGCTTGGACTATCCGGCGGTTAGCTCCTACAATGAGCAGTTCTTC. The chain recombines TRBV7-6 with TRBJ2-1; possibly TRBD2 for D (6 bases). This CDR3 region has 18 residues. V was cut by 3 bases and J by 0 bases, with 18 bases left in between. Germline V lookup: CDR1 SGHVS, CDR2 FNYEAQ. The full variable domain, rest sourced from reference TRBV7-6 and TRBJ2-1, is GAGVSQSPRYKVTKRGQDVALRCDPISGHVSLYWYRQALGQGPEFLTYFNYEAQQDKSGLPNDRFSAERPEGSISTLTIQRTEQRDSAMYRCASSLDYPAVSSYNEQFFGPGTRLTVL.

V usage is TRBV11-2 and J usage is TRBJ2-1; 8 bases are shared with TRBD2. V dropped 4 bases and J dropped 9; count of bases not matched to a gene: 5. The CDR3 covers 13 residues. Germline CDR1 reads SGHAT; CDR2 reads FQNNGV. CDR3: CASSSGRAAEQFF. As DNA, the CDR3 is TGTGCCAGCAGCTCCGGGAGGGCCGCTGAGCAGTTCTTC.

This clone was detected only a few times. The V gene is TRBV28, the J gene TRBJ1-1; TRBD1 matches 8 bases. From germline, CDR1 is MDHEN and CDR2 SYDVKM. This CDR3 spans 14 amino acids. J was trimmed by 2 bases and V by 6 bases; bases with no gene match: 5. The CDR3 spells CASRWTGINTEAFF. The DNA of the CDR3 is TGTGCCAGCAGATGGACAGGGATAAACACTGAAGCTTTCTTT.

This clone was counted ten times or more. The CDR3 region is CASSFGRAAFF. The CDR3 coding sequence is TGTGCCAGCAGTTTTGGGAGGGCAGCTTTCTTT. The rearrangement uses TRBV28 and TRBJ1-1; D remains unclear. V was trimmed by 3 bases and J by 10 bases, leaving 9 bases between them. This CDR3 contains 11 residues. Looked up from germline, CDR1 is MDHEN and CDR2 is SYDVKM.

The count of this clone is one. The chain links TRBV7-2 to TRBJ2-7, with 7 bases identical to TRBD2. CDR1 SGHTA and CDR2 FQGNSA come from the germline V gene. The CDR3 contains 16 residues. With V trimmed by 5 bases and J by 0 bases, 10 bases remained unmatched. CDR3 sequence reads: CASSEAPLAASYEQYF. The CDR3 nucleotides read TGTGCCAGCAGCGAGGCCCCTCTAGCGGCCTCCTACGAGCAGTACTTC.

This chain connects TRBV19 to TRBJ1-4; TRBD1 matches at 7 bases. The CDR3 is made up of 14 amino acids. V was pared by 6 bases and J by 4 bases, with 5 bases of the junction left unmatched. Germline CDR1 is LNHDA and CDR2 is SQIVND (reference sequence). The CDR3 nucleotides read TGTGCCAGTAGACTGGGACAGAATAATGAAAAACTGTTTTTT. Its protein is CASRLGQNNEKLFF.

V gene TRBV6-5 combines with J gene TRBJ1-1; TRBD1 might be the D (6 bases). The CDR3 consists of 14 residues. V lost 3 bases to trimming and J lost 3 bases, with 11 bases between them. The germline gives CDR1 MNHEY, CDR2 SVGAGI. The CDR3 bases are TGTGCCAGCAGTTATGGGACAACTTACACTGAAGCTTTCTTT. Protein product: CASSYGTTYTEAFF.

The chain employs TRBV11-2 and TRBJ1-5; 7 positions agree with TRBD1. V was clipped by 4 bases and J by 0 bases; unmatched bases: 3. From germline, CDR1 is SGHAT and CDR2 FQNNGV. The CDR3 covers 15 residues. CDR3 in amino acids: CASSSTGVSNQPQHF. The CDR3 DNA reads TGTGCCAGCAGCTCAACAGGGGTTAGCAATCAGCCCCAGCATTTT.

The genes are TRBV5-4 and TRBJ2-1; TRBD1 aligns across 12 bases. The CDR3 is made up of 17 amino acids. Germline-derived CDR1 and CDR2 are SGHNT and YYREEE (reference sequence). With 4 bases clipped from V and 7 bases from J, the junction kept 12 bases outside the gene matches. The DNA for the CDR3 is TGTGCCAGCAGCAACCCCCCGGGACAGGGGGCGTTGAATGAGCAGTTCTTC. It yields the protein CASSNPPGQGALNEQFF.

In regard to this clone: At one end the junction does not follow the germline gene, possibly because of a read error. This chain's CDR3 is CASSNPGQLIF. DNA for the CDR3: TGTGCCAGCAGCAACCCGGGACAGCTAATCTTC. This chain connects TRBV7-3 to TRBJ2-1; 7 positions agree with TRBD1. The CDR3 consists of 11 residues. CDR1 is SGHTA and CDR2 is FQGTGA in the germline V gene.

As for this clone: Germline is not matched at one junction end, which may reflect a read error. The V gene is TRBV7-3, the J gene TRBJ2-1, with D perhaps TRBD1 (6 bases). From germline, CDR1 is SGHTA and CDR2 FQGTGA. The length of the CDR3 is 15 residues. The CDR3 region has the DNA TGTGCCAGCAGCCCGACAGGTTTCTCCTCCAATGAGCAGTTCTTC. Amino acids: CASSPTGFSSNEQFF.

This chain joins TRBV6-2 or TRBV6-3 and TRBJ2-1; D is possibly TRBD2 (6 bases). In germline, CDR1 is MNHEY, CDR2 SVGEGT. Trimming removed 2 bases at V and 12 bases at J, with 8 bases between. The CDR3 runs to 11 residues. The CDR3 loop reads CASSYGGSQFF. The DNA of the CDR3 is TGTGCCAGCAGTTACGGAGGGTCGCAGTTCTTC.

This clone was seen a handful of times. The CDR3 region is CASSLERSNEKLFF. The CDR3 nucleotides read TGCGCCAGCAGCTTGGAGAGGTCCAATGAAAAACTGTTTTTT. The chain is built from TRBV5-1 and TRBJ1-4; D is uncertain. Germline CDR1 SGHRS, CDR2 YFSETQ. This CDR3 has 14 amino acids. Trimming left V 0 bases short and J 5 bases short, with 8 bases between.

J is TRBJ2-1 and V is TRBV3-1 (or the pseudogene TRBV3-2), with a weak D call TRBD2 (5 bases). The length of the CDR3 is 14 residues. Germline-derived CDR1 and CDR2 are LGHDT and YNNKEL (reference sequence). Trimming pared 1 base from V and 9 bases from J, leaving 13 bases between. CDR3 bases: TGTGCCAGCAGCCAAGGAGGTGGGAGTGGTGAGCAGTTCTTC. It is translated as CASSQGGGSGEQFF.

This clone was picked up a small number of times. The rearrangement joins TRBV5-1 to TRBJ2-3, with 8 nucleotides matching TRBD1. Germline assignment: CDR1 SGHRS and CDR2 YFSETQ. The V gene end was trimmed by 3 bases and the J gene end by 5 bases; junction bases not matched to a gene: 2. The CDR3 has 13 residues. CDR3 residues: CASSSGTGDTQYF. The DNA of the CDR3 is TGCGCCAGCAGCTCCGGGACAGGAGATACGCAGTATTTT.

This chain joins TRBV7-3 and TRBJ2-6; 8 bases agree with TRBD1. This CDR3 has 18 amino acids. The ends lost 5 bases at V and 0 bases at J; junction bases unmatched: 9. In germline, CDR1 is SGHTA, CDR2 FQGTGA. The CDR3 loop reads CASSQRTGIISGANVLTF. The CDR3 DNA reads TGTGCCAGCAGCCAGAGGACAGGGATTATCTCTGGGGCCAACGTCCTGACTTTC.

A single count supports this clone. The chain carries TRBV28 and TRBJ1-4; 10 bases match TRBD1. This CDR3 is built from 15 residues. Germline CDR1 MDHEN, CDR2 SYDVKM. With 6 bases clipped from V and 8 bases from J, the junction kept 9 bases outside the gene matches. CDR3 protein: CASSPPGQGMEKLFF. Here the CDR3 DNA reads TGTGCCAGCAGCCCGCCGGGACAGGGGATGGAAAAACTGTTTTTT.